The sequence of this T cell receptor (beta chain) was determined in a study of CD8 T cells in Susac syndrome. TEMRA cells underwent FACS enrichment and CD8+ and CD4+ T cells underwent negative isolation. Random hexamers were used to reverse transcribe 0.5 to 1 ug of RNA. The CDR3 of TCR beta was amplified by immunoSEQ multiplex PCR across 54 Vbeta and 13 Jbeta. TCRdb reprocessed the immunoSEQ multiplex PCR reads with MiXCR, giving one entry per CDR3 protein. This sample has 130,000 to 150,000 distinct CDR3 sequences; 90% to 96% occur once, and the top ten carry roughly 0.08%. Germline CDR1 is MGHDK and CDR2 is SYGVNS. With 1 base removed from V and 4 bases from J, the gap between germline ends came to 9 bases. This CDR3 has 14 amino acids.

The rearrangement joins TRBV25-1 to TRBJ2-3; D uncertain. Sequenced sample: CD4+ T cells from PBMCs. This receptor was obtained from a human donor with Susac syndrome. CDR3 protein: CASSEWVGPDTQYF. CDR3 nucleotide sequence: TGTGCCAGCAGTGAATGGGTAGGGCCAGATACGCAGTATTTT.